This T cell receptor (beta chain) was observed in a study of prognosis after radiotherapy for stage I lung cancer. Genomic DNA was subjected to two-round multiplex PCR for amplification of TCR beta CDR3. Gene-specific TRBV and TRBJ primers were used in PCR round one. TCRdb called the multiplex PCR reads again in MiXCR, with one record for every CDR3 protein. This table holds over 15,000 distinct CDR3 sequences, 55% found once. V lost 6 bases and J 1 base, leaving 16 bases between the germline ends. The CDR3 has 16 amino acids. The V gene's germline CDR1 is MNHEY and CDR2 SMNVEV (reference sequence). The chain recombines TRBV27 with TRBJ2-1; D possibly corresponds to TRBD2 (6 bases). The specimen comprised PBMCs, sampled before or after stereotactic body radiation therapy (not recorded which). The receptor comes from a donor at least 50 years old with non-small cell lung cancer. CDR3 region: CASSQDAGTSYNEQFF. The CDR3 region has the DNA TGTGCCAGCAGCCAAGATGCCGGGACTTCCTACAATGAGCAGTTCTTC.